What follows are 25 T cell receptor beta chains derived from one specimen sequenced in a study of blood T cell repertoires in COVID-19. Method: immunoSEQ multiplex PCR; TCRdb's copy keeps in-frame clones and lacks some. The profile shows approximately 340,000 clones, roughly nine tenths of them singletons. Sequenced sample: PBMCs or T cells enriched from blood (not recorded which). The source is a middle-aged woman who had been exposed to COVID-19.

CDR3 nucleotide sequence: TGTGCCATCAGGCCGGCGGGAGCGGGGTACGAGCAGTACTTC. It is translated as CAIRPAGAGYEQYF. The chain is built from TRBV10-3 and TRBJ2-7, with TRBD2 matching 7 bases. Trimming removed 6 bases from V and 4 bases from J; junction bases left unmatched: 9. The CDR3 is 14 amino acids. CDR1 ENHRY and CDR2 SYGVKD come from the germline V gene.

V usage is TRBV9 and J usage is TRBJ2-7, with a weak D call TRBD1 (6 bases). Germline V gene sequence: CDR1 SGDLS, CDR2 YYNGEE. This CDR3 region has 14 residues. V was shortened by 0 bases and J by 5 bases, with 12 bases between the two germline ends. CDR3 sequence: CASSVAVDRNEQYF. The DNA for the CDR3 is TGTGCCAGCAGCGTAGCTGTGGACAGAAACGAGCAGTACTTC.

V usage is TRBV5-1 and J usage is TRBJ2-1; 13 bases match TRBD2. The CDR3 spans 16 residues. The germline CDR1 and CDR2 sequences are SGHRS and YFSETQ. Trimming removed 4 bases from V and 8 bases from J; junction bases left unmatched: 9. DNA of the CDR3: TGCGCCAGCAGCCGGCCCGGGACTAGCGGGAACCATGAGCAGTTCTTC. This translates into CASSRPGTSGNHEQFF.

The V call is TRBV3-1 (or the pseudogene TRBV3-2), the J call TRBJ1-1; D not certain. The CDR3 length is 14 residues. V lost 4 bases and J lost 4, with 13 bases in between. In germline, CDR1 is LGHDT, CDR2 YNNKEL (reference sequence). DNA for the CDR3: TGTGCCAGCAGCCCACCGGTAAGCCCCACTGAAGCTTTCTTT. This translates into CASSPPVSPTEAFF.

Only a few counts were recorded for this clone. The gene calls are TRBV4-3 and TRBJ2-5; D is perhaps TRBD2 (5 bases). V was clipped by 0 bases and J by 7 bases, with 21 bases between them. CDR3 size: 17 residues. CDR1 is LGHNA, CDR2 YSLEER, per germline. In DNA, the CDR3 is TGCGCCAGCAGCCAAGATTACCCCTCGAGCGGTTCGGGGACCCAGTACTTC. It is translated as CASSQDYPSSGSGTQYF.

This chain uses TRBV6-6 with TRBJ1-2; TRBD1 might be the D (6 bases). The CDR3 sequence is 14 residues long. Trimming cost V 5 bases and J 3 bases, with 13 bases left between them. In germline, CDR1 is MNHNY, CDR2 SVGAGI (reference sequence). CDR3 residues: CASSPLGAYYGYTF. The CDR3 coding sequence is TGTGCCAGCAGTCCCCTGGGGGCTTACTATGGCTACACCTTC.

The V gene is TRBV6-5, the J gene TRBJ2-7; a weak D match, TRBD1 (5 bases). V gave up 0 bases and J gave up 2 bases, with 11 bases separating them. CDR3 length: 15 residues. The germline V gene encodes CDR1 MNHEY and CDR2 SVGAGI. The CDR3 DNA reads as TGTGCCAGCAGTTACTCAGACAGCTCTACCTACGAGCAGTACTTC. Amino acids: CASSYSDSSTYEQYF.

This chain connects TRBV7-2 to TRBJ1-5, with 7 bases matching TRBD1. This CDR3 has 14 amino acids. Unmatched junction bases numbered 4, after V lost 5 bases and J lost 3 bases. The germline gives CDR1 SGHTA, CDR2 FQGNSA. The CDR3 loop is CASSPDRVNQPQHF. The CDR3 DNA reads TGTGCCAGCAGCCCAGACAGGGTCAATCAGCCCCAGCATTTT.

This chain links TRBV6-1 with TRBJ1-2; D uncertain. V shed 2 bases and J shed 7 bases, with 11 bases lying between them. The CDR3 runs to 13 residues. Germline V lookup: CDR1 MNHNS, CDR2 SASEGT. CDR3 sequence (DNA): TGTGCCAGCAGTGAAAGACGAGGATTTGGCTACACCTTC. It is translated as CASSERRGFGYTF.

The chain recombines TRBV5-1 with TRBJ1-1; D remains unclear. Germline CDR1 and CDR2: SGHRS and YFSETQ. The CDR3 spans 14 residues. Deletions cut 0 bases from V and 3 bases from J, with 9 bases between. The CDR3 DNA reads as TGCGCCAGCAGCTTGGCCCCAACGGACACTGAAGCTTTCTTT. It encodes CASSLAPTDTEAFF. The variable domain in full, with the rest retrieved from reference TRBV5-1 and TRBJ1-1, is KAGVTQTPRYLIKTRGQQVTLSCSPISGHRSVSWYQQTPGQGLQFLFEYFSETQRNKGNFPGRFSGRQFSNSRSEMNVSTLELGDSALYLCASSLAPTDTEAFFGQGTRLTVV.

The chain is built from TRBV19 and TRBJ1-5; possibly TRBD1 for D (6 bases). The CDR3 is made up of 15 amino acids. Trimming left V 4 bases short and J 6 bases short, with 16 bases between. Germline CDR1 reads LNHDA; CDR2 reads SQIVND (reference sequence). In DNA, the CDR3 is TGTGCCAGTAGTAGAACCGCGGGGGGCTCTCAGCCCCAGCATTTT. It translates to CASSRTAGGSQPQHF.

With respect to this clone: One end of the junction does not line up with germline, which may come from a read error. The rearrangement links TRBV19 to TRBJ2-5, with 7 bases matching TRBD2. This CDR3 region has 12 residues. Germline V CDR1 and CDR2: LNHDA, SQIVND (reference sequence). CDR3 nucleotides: TGTGCCAGCAGTAGTATAAGCGGGAACCAGTACTTC. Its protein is CASSSISGNQYF. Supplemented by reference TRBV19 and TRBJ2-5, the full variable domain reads DGGITQSPKYLFRKEGQNVTLSCEQNLNHDAMYWYRQDPGQGLRLIYYSQIVNDFQKGDIAEGYSVSREKKESFPLTVTSAQKNPTAFYLCASSSISGNQYFGPGTRLLVL.

In DNA, the CDR3 is TGTGCCACCAGCAGAGAACCCACGGGAGTAGCGGGGCCCTACGAGCAGTACTTC. Translating gives CATSREPTGVAGPYEQYF. V and J are TRBV15 and TRBJ2-7; 8 positions match TRBD2. CDR1 and CDR2 (germline): LNHNV, YYDKDF (reference sequence). The junction had 12 bases not matched to a gene; V was cut back by 0 bases and J by 2 bases. The CDR3 has 18 residues.

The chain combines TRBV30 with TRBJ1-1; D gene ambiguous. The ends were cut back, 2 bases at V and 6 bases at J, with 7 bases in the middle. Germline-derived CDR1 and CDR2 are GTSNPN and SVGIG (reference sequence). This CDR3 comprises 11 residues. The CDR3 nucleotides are TGTGCCTGGAGTCGGGTACCTGAAGCTTTCTTT. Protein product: CAWSRVPEAFF.

CDR3 sequence reads: CASSDLTGLNSNYGYTF. CDR3 nucleotides: TGTGCCAGCAGCGACTTGACAGGGTTGAATTCTAACTATGGCTACACCTTC. The J gene is TRBJ1-2, the V gene TRBV7-9; 7 bases align to TRBD1. The CDR3 extends over 17 amino acids. V lost 5 bases, J lost 0 bases, and 12 bases stayed unmatched. Germline CDR1 and CDR2: SEHNR and FQNEAQ (reference sequence). Together with reference TRBV7-9 and TRBJ1-2, the CDR3 gives the full variable domain: DTGVSQNPRHKITKRGQNVTFRCDPISEHNRLYWYRQTLGQGPEFLTYFQNEAQLEKSRLLSDRFSAERPKGSFSTLEIQRTEQGDSAMYLCASSDLTGLNSNYGYTFGSGTRLTVV.

CDR3 sequence reads: CASSYNSRPLHF. CDR3 coding DNA: TGTGCCAGCAGTTACAACAGCCGGCCCCTCCACTTT. V gene TRBV6-5 combines with J gene TRBJ1-6; D remains ambiguous. Germline V gene sequence: CDR1 MNHEY, CDR2 SVGAGI. The length of the CDR3 is 12 residues. Trimming shortened V by 2 bases and J by 13 bases, and 9 bases separated the two germline ends.

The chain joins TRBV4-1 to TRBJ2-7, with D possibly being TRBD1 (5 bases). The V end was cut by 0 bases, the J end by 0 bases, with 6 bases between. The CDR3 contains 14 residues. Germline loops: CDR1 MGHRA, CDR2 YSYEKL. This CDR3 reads CASSQETVSYEQYF. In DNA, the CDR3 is TGCGCCAGCAGCCAAGAGACAGTCTCCTACGAGCAGTACTTC.

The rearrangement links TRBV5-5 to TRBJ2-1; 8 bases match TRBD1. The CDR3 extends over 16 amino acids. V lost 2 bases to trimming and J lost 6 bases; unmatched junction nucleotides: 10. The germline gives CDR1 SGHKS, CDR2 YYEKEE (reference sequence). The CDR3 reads CASSFSGQGARNEQFF. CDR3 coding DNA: TGTGCCAGCAGCTTCTCCGGGCAGGGGGCCCGCAATGAGCAGTTCTTC.

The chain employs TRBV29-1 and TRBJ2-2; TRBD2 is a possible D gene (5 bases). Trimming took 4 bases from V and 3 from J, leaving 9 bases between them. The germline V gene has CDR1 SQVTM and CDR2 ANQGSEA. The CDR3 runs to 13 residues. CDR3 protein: CSVGSGYTGELFF. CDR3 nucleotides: TGCAGCGTTGGGAGCGGCTACACCGGGGAGCTGTTTTTT.

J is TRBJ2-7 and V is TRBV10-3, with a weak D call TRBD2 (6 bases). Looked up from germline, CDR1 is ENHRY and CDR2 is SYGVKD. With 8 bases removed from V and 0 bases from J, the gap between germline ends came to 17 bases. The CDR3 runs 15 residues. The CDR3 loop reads CAIGARLGASYEQYF. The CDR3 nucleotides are TGTGCCATCGGGGCTAGACTAGGGGCCTCCTACGAGCAGTACTTC.

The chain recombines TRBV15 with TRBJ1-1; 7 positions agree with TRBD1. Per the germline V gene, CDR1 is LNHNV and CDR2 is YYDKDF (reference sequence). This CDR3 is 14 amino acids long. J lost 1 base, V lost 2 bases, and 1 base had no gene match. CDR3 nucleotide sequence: TGTGCCACCAGCAGACGGGACAGGAACACTGAAGCTTTCTTT. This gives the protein CATSRRDRNTEAFF.

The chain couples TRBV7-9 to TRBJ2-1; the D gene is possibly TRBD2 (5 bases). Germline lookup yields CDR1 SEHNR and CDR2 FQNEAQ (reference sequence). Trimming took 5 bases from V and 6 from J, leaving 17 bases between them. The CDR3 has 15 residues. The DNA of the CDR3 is TGTGCCAGCAGCCCCCGCCTAGCCGACATCAATGAGCAGTTCTTC. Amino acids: CASSPRLADINEQFF.

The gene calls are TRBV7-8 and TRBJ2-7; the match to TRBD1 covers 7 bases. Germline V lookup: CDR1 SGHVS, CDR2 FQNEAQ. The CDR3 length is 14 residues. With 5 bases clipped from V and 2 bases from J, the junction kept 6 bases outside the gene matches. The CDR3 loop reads CASSARQGPYEQYF. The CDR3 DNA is TGTGCCAGCAGCGCCAGACAGGGCCCCTACGAGCAGTACTTC. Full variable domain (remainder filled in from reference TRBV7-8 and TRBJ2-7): GAGVSQSPRYKVAKRGQDVALRCDPISGHVSLFWYQQALGQGPEFLTYFQNEAQLDKSGLPSDRFFAERPEGSVSTLKIQRTQQEDSAVYLCASSARQGPYEQYFGPGTRLTVT.

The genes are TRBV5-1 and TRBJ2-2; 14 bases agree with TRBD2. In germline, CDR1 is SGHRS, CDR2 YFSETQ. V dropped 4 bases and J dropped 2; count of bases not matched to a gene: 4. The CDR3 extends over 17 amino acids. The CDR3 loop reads CASSPGLAGANTGELFF. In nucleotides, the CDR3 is TGCGCCAGCAGCCCGGGACTAGCGGGAGCAAACACCGGGGAGCTGTTTTTT.

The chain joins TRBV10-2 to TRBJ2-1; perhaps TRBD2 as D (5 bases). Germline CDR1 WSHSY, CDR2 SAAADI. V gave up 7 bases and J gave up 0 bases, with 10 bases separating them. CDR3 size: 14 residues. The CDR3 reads CASMRGSSYNEQFF. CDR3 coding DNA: TGCGCCAGCATGCGAGGGAGCTCCTACAATGAGCAGTTCTTC.